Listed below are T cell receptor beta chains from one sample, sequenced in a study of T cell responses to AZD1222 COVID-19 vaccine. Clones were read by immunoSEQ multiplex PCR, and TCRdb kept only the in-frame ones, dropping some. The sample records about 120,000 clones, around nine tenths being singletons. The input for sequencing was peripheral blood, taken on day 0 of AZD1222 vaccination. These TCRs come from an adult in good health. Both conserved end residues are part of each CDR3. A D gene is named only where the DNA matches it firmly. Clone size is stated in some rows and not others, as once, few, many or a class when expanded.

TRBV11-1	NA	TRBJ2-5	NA	CASRADFETQYF	TGTGCCAGCAGGGCGGATTTCGAGACCCAGTACTTC
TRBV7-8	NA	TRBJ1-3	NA	CASSLTTSGTGNTIYF	TGTGCCAGCAGCTTAACTACCTCGGGGACTGGAAACACCATATATTTT
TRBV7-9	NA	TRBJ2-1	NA	CASSLAEGGSYNEQFF	TGTGCCAGCAGCTTAGCCGAGGGGGGTTCCTACAATGAGCAGTTCTTC
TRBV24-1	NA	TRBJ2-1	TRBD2	CATSDGLASGVYNEQFF	TGTGCCACCAGTGATGGTTTGGCTAGCGGGGTCTACAATGAGCAGTTCTTC
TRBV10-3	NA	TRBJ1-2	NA	CAISPEGGGYTF	TGTGCCATCAGTCCAGAAGGGGGTGGCTACACCTTC
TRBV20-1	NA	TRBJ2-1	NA	CSAVRGTQFF	TGCAGTGCTGTCCGGGGAACCCAGTTCTTC
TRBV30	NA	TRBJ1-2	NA	CAWSQVGGYTF	TGTGCCTGGAGTCAGGTCGGCGGCTACACCTTC
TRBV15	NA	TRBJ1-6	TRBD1	CATSRDRGNSPLHF	TGTGCCACCAGCAGGGACAGGGGAAATTCACCCCTCCACTTT
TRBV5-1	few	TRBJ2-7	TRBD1	CASSLEQGAYEQYF	TGCGCCAGCAGCTTGGAACAGGGGGCGTACGAGCAGTACTTC
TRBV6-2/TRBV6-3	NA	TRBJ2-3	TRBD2	CASSRGLAGGEFTQYF	TGTGCCAGCAGCAGGGGACTAGCGGGAGGGGAGTTTACGCAGTATTTT
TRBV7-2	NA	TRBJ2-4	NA	CASSLAGVLAKNIQYF	TGTGCCAGCAGCTTAGCGGGGGTTTTAGCCAAAAACATTCAGTACTTC
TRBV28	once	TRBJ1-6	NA	CAIQGSRVYNSPLHF	TGTGCCATCCAGGGTTCTAGGGTATATAATTCACCCCTCCACTTT
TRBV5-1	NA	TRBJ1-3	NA	CASSLDGGSGNTIYF	TGCGCCAGCAGCTTGGACGGGGGCTCTGGAAACACCATATATTTT
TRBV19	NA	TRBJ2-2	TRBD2	CASRTVGTSGTGELFF	TGTGCCAGTAGAACGGTGGGGACTAGCGGTACCGGGGAGCTGTTTTTT
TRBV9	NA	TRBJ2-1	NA	CASSPQVADYNEQFF	TGTGCCAGCAGCCCCCAGGTGGCCGACTACAATGAGCAGTTCTTC
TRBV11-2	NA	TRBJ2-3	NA	CASSFFGTDTQYF	TGTGCCAGCAGCTTCTTTGGAACAGATACGCAGTATTTT
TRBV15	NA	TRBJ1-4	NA	CATSRDPRNEKLFF	TGTGCCACCAGCAGAGATCCCCGGAATGAAAAACTGTTTTTT
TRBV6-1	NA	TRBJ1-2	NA	CASSEQLEVLYGYTF	TGTGCCAGCAGTGAACAGCTAGAGGTCCTCTATGGCTACACCTTC
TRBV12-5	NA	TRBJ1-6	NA	CASRAAYNSPLHF	TGTGCTAGTCGGGCTGCCTATAATTCACCCCTCCACTTT
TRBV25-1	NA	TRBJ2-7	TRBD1	CASSALDRSSYEQYF	TGTGCCAGCAGTGCCCTGGACAGGAGCTCCTACGAGCAGTACTTC
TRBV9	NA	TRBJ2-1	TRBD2	CASSVEAGNEQFF	TGTGCCAGCAGCGTAGAAGCGGGGAATGAGCAGTTCTTC
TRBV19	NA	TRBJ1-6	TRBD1	CASSMRTGDSPLHF	TGTGCCAGTAGTATGCGGACAGGGGATTCACCCCTCCACTTT
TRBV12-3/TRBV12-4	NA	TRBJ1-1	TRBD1	CASRGQVGTEAFF	TGTGCCAGCAGAGGACAGGTTGGCACTGAAGCTTTCTTT
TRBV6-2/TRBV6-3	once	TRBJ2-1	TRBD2	CASSYSSMYMREGLSNEQFF	TGTGCCAGCAGTTACTCAAGCATGTATATGCGGGAGGGCCTCAGTAATGAGCAGTTCTTC
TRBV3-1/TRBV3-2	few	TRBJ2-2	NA	CASSLSGGELFF	TGTGCCAGCAGCCTATCAGGCGGGGAGCTGTTTTTT
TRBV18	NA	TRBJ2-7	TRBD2	CASSPSAGELYEQYF	TGTGCCAGCTCACCTTCCGCGGGAGAGTTGTACGAGCAGTACTTC
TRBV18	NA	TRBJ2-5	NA	CASSESETQYF	TGTGCCAGCTCGGAGAGCGAGACCCAGTACTTC
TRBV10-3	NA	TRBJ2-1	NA	CAITGLGDEQFF	TGTGCCATCACAGGCCTGGGCGATGAGCAGTTCTTC
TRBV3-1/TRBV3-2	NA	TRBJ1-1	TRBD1	CASRPPGQGKAFF	TGTGCCAGCAGGCCGCCGGGACAGGGTAAAGCTTTCTTT
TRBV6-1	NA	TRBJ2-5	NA	CASSELWSQETQYF	TGTGCCAGCAGTGAGTTATGGTCACAAGAGACCCAGTACTTC
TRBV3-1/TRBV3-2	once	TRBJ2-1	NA	CASSPKQGGSNEQFF	TGTGCCAGCAGCCCAAAACAGGGAGGTTCCAATGAGCAGTTCTTC
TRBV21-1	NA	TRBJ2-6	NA	CASTTGGSGANVLTF	TGTGCCAGCACCACGGGGGGTTCCGGGGCCAACGTCCTGACTTTC
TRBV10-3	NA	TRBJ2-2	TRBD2	CATRPGLAGGPLNTGELFF	TGTGCCACACGACCGGGACTAGCGGGAGGGCCCTTAAACACCGGGGAGCTGTTTTTT
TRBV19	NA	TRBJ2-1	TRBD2	CASSIGLANEQFF	TGTGCCAGTAGTATCGGACTAGCGAATGAGCAGTTCTTC
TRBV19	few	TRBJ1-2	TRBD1	CALIRDRVPGYTF	TGTGCCCTAATCCGGGACAGGGTTCCTGGCTACACCTTC
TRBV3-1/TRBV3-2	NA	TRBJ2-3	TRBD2	CASSQDRLSGMETDTQYF	TGTGCCAGCAGCCAAGATCGGCTTAGCGGGATGGAAACAGATACGCAGTATTTT
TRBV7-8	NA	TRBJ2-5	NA	CASSRGDQETQYF	TGTGCCAGCAGCAGGGGGGATCAAGAGACCCAGTACTTC
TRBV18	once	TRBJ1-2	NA	CASSPQEGNYGYTF	TGTGCCAGCTCACCCCAGGAGGGTAACTATGGCTACACCTTC
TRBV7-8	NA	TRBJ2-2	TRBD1	CASRRQGARGTGELFF	TGTGCCAGCAGACGACAGGGGGCCCGGGGCACCGGGGAGCTGTTTTTT
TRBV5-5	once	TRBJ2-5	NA	CASSGGIQETQYF	TGTGCCAGCTCTGGGGGGATTCAAGAGACCCAGTACTTC
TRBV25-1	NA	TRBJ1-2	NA	CASSEWVEGDGYTF	TGTGCCAGCAGTGAATGGGTCGAGGGAGATGGCTACACCTTC
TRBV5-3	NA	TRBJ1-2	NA	CAGSGLRGYTF	TGTGCCGGATCGGGCCTGAGGGGCTACACCTTC
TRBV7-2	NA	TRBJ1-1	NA	CASSYSSVPNWAEAFF	TGTGCCAGCAGCTATTCATCAGTCCCGAACTGGGCTGAAGCTTTCTTT
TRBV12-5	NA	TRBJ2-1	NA	CASGWGDGYNNEQFF	TGTGCTAGTGGTTGGGGGGACGGTTACAACAATGAGCAGTTCTTC
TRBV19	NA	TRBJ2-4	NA	CASSMPRGELAKNIQYF	TGTGCCAGTAGTATGCCACGGGGCGAACTAGCCAAAAACATTCAGTACTTC
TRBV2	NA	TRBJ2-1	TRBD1	CASSGDSSYNEQFF	TGTGCCAGCAGTGGGGACAGCTCCTACAATGAGCAGTTCTTC
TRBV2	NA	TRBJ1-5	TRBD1	CASSKDRAIINQPQHF	TGTGCCAGCAGTAAGGACAGGGCGATAATAAATCAGCCCCAGCATTTT
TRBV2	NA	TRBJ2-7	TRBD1	CASSTDRGRYEQYF	TGTGCCAGCAGCACGGACAGGGGGCGTTACGAGCAGTACTTC
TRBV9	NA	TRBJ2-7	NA	CASSVGGYEQYF	TGTGCCAGCAGCGTAGGAGGCTACGAGCAGTACTTC